The rows below give T cell receptor beta chains drawn from one sample of a study of blood T cell repertoires in COVID-19. TCRdb keeps only in-frame clones here, not all; method: immunoSEQ multiplex PCR. The table lists about 330,000 clones, roughly 87% of them singletons. The specimen was peripheral blood. All receptors come from a man aged 25-40 years with COVID-19, enrolled during active disease. The CDR3 runs from the conserved cysteine through the conserved F or W. A D gene is named only where the DNA matches it firmly. Some rows have no size entry. The others give once, few or many, or a class for an expanded clone.

>TRBV2|TRBJ2-7|-|14|-
CASSFSGSTYEQYF
TGTGCCAGCAGTTTCTCCGGGTCCACCTACGAGCAGTACTTC
>TRBV21-1|TRBJ1-5|-|15|-
CASSQGCYWNQPQHF
TGTGCCAGCAGTCAGGGGTGTTATTGGAATCAGCCCCAGCATTTT
>TRBV5-6|TRBJ2-5|-|14|TRBD1
CASSLVQGEETQYF
TGTGCCAGCAGCTTGGTACAGGGGGAAGAGACCCAGTACTTC
>TRBV11-2|TRBJ1-1|once|12|TRBD1
CASSPTGTEAFF
TGTGCCAGCAGCCCGACAGGGACTGAAGCTTTCTTT
>TRBV12-3/TRBV12-4|TRBJ2-3|few|13|-
CASTSRVGDTQYF
TGTGCCAGCACTTCACGGGTTGGAGATACGCAGTATTTT
>TRBV6-5|TRBJ1-1|-|13|TRBD1
CASETGMNTEAFF
TGTGCCAGCGAGACAGGGATGAACACTGAAGCTTTCTTT
>TRBV3-1/TRBV3-2|TRBJ1-1|-|17|-
CASSQPQAGTTNTEAFF
TGTGCCAGCAGCCAACCCCAAGCCGGGACAACCAACACTGAAGCTTTCTTT
>TRBV28|TRBJ1-1|-|15|-
CASSWSGIMNTEAFF
TGTGCCAGCAGTTGGAGCGGGATCATGAACACTGAAGCTTTCTTT
>TRBV7-2|TRBJ1-2|-|13|TRBD1
CASSIDRDYGYTF
TGTGCCAGCAGCATAGACAGGGACTATGGCTACACCTTC
>TRBV7-2|TRBJ2-7|-|16|TRBD2
CASSVPGLAGASEQYF
TGTGCCAGCAGCGTCCCGGGACTAGCGGGGGCCTCCGAGCAGTACTTC
>TRBV12-5|TRBJ1-1|-|14|TRBD1
CASGRQGMDTEAFF
TGTGCTAGTGGTCGACAGGGCATGGACACTGAAGCTTTCTTT
>TRBV28|TRBJ1-2|-|15|TRBD1
CASSLLNRGGYGYTF
TGTGCCAGCAGTTTATTGAACAGGGGCGGCTATGGCTACACCTTC
>TRBV20-1|TRBJ1-2|-|15|-
CSASRTYSFNYGYTF
TGCAGTGCTAGTAGGACATACTCATTTAACTATGGCTACACCTTC
>TRBV7-2|TRBJ1-2|-|15|TRBD1
CASSEEAGGGYGYTF
TGTGCCAGCAGCGAAGAGGCAGGGGGCGGATATGGCTACACCTTC
>TRBV7-2|TRBJ2-7|-|16|-
CASSNTAGSSFHEQYF
TGTGCCAGCAGCAACACGGCCGGTAGCTCTTTCCACGAGCAGTACTTC
>TRBV7-9|TRBJ1-1|-|15|-
CASSLQGPQNTEAFF
TGTGCCAGCAGCTTGCAGGGCCCCCAGAACACTGAAGCTTTCTTT
>TRBV5-1|TRBJ2-5|-|14|-
CASSQGSQGETQYF
TGCGCCAGCAGCCAGGGAAGCCAGGGAGAGACCCAGTACTTC
>TRBV6-2/TRBV6-3|TRBJ2-7|few|14|-
CASSPVQGHREQYF
TGTGCCAGCAGCCCGGTGCAGGGCCACCGCGAGCAGTACTTC
>TRBV6-5|TRBJ2-2|-|15|-
CASKPGQLNTGELFF
TGTGCCAGCAAACCGGGACAATTGAACACCGGGGAGCTGTTTTTT
>TRBV7-9|TRBJ2-1|-|16|-
CASSPSGTAGHNEQFF
TGTGCCAGCAGCCCGTCGGGGACAGCGGGCCACAATGAGCAGTTCTTC
>TRBV7-3|TRBJ2-1|-|13|TRBD1
CASGTDSYNEQFF
TGTGCCAGCGGGACAGATTCCTACAATGAGCAGTTCTTC
>TRBV6-2/TRBV6-3|TRBJ2-7|-|15|TRBD2
CASSPRLAVGYEQYF
TGTGCCAGCAGCCCCAGACTAGCGGTGGGCTACGAGCAGTACTTC
>TRBV11-1|TRBJ1-2|-|16|-
CASSFGLTGLHYGYTF
TGTGCCAGCAGCTTTGGCCTTACAGGGCTCCACTATGGCTACACCTTC
>TRBV6-5|TRBJ1-2|-|14|TRBD1
CASSPRTGGYGYTF
TGTGCCAGCAGTCCCCGGACAGGGGGCTATGGCTACACCTTC
>TRBV4-3|TRBJ2-5|-|15|-
CASSHPATDQETQYF
TGCGCCAGCAGCCACCCAGCGACAGATCAAGAGACCCAGTACTTC
>TRBV7-9|TRBJ2-3|-|15|-
CASSLGWQSTDTQYF
TGTGCCAGCAGCTTAGGGTGGCAGAGCACAGATACGCAGTATTTT
>TRBV7-9|TRBJ2-3|once|14|-
CASSLVATVPTQYF
TGTGCCAGCAGCTTAGTCGCGACAGTTCCTACGCAGTATTTT
>TRBV6-2/TRBV6-3|TRBJ2-7|-|15|-
CASSTRQAPTYEQYF
TGTGCCAGCAGTACGCGACAGGCCCCGACCTACGAGCAGTACTTC
>TRBV12-3/TRBV12-4|TRBJ2-2|-|13|-
CASSHTYTGELFF
TGTGCCAGCAGCCATACTTACACCGGGGAGCTGTTTTTT
>TRBV2|TRBJ2-6|-|17|TRBD1
CASSEQGAPSGANVLTF
TGTGCCAGCAGTGAGCAGGGGGCTCCCTCTGGGGCCAACGTCCTGACTTTC
>TRBV13|TRBJ1-1|-|14|-
CASSLDSVHTEAFF
TGTGCCAGCAGCTTAGACTCGGTCCACACTGAAGCTTTCTTT
>TRBV7-9|TRBJ2-1|many|14|TRBD2
CASIAGGDYNEQFF
TGTGCCAGCATTGCCGGGGGGGACTACAATGAGCAGTTCTTC
>TRBV7-2|TRBJ1-3|-|14|-
CASAEGISGNTIYF
TGTGCCAGCGCGGAGGGCATCTCTGGAAACACCATATATTTT
>TRBV28|TRBJ2-5|-|17|TRBD2
CASSRDLAGGFQETQYF
TGTGCCAGCTCACGGGATCTAGCGGGAGGCTTCCAAGAGACCCAGTACTTC
>TRBV7-2|TRBJ2-7|-|18|TRBD1
CASSSTGQGARYLDEQYF
TGTGCCAGCAGCTCGACGGGACAGGGGGCGAGGTACCTTGACGAGCAGTACTTC
>TRBV27|TRBJ2-7|-|15|TRBD2
CASSFRTSGTYEQYF
TGTGCCAGCAGTTTCCGAACTAGCGGGACCTACGAGCAGTACTTC
>TRBV9|TRBJ1-6|once|14|TRBD1
CASSVGQGYSPLHF
TGTGCCAGCAGCGTAGGACAGGGGTATTCACCCCTCCACTTT